This section outlines one T cell receptor (beta chain) sequence together with its context. The germline V gene encodes CDR1 MNHNS and CDR2 SASEGT. Trimming removed 2 bases at V and 3 bases at J, with 11 bases between. The CDR3 has 15 amino acids. The data were obtained in a study of blood T cell repertoires in COVID-19. Only in-frame clones appear in the TCRdb table, and some are missing; sequencing was by immunoSEQ multiplex PCR. This table has about 230,000 clones, 75% to 85% appearing once. The rearrangement uses TRBV6-1 and TRBJ1-3; D gene unclear. This clonotype was sampled from a woman in her forties or fifties with acute or convalescent COVID-19. Material: peripheral blood. CDR3 DNA: TGTGCCAGCAGTGAACTCAACCGGGGTGGAAACACCATATATTTT. It specifies CASSELNRGGNTIYF.